Below are 14 T cell receptor beta chains sequenced from a single sample in a study of T-cell reconstitution after alpha-beta-depleted transplantation in children. Preparing the TCRbeta library involved the use of unique molecular identifiers. MiXCR was run by TCRdb on the PCR reads, yielding one entry per CDR3 protein. This table has 250,000 to 350,000 distinct CDR3 sequences, nearly 10% appearing once. Specimen: PBMCs from the stem cell graft donor, collected from the stem cell graft. The receptors here all came from a human donor who donated a stem cell graft to a child with SCID.

This chain connects TRBV4-1 to TRBJ2-2, with unresolved D. The CDR3 has 16 amino acids. Trimming took off 1 base at V and 4 bases at J, with 13 bases between the two ends. Looked up from germline, CDR1 is MGHRA and CDR2 is YSYEKL. The CDR3 region has the DNA TGCGCCAGCAGCCAAGCTAACTTAGTTGCCACCGGGGAGCTGTTTTTT. Translation gives CASSQANLVATGELFF.

For the CDR3, the DNA is TGTGCCAGCAGTTTAGGACTGGACCGCACAGTTGGCTACACCTTC. It encodes CASSLGLDRTVGYTF. The chain recombines TRBV12-3 or TRBV12-4 with TRBJ1-2; D remains ambiguous. Trimming removed 1 base from V and 7 bases from J, with 16 bases in between. The CDR3 has 15 amino acids.

This clonotype was seen many times. V and J are TRBV29-1 and TRBJ2-3; D call uncertain. Germline V gives CDR1 SQVTM, CDR2 ANQGSEA. There are 13 residues in the CDR3. V was shortened by 5 bases and J by 4 bases, with 13 bases between the two germline ends. In DNA, the CDR3 is TGCAGCGTTCCCCCCGGTAGGGCAGATACGCAGTATTTT. It translates to CSVPPGRADTQYF.

As concerns this clonotype: The junction and the germline gene differ at one end; a read error may be behind it. The CDR3 sequence is CASILGLAGLAYEQYF. DNA for the CDR3: TGTGCCAGCATTTTAGGACTAGCGGGTTTAGCCTACGAGCAGTACTTC. This sequence joins TRBV12-3 or TRBV12-4 and TRBJ2-7; 11 bases map to TRBD2. There are 16 residues in the CDR3.

The chain employs TRBV2 and TRBJ1-4, with D tentatively TRBD1 (5 bases). Germline CDR1 is SNHLY and CDR2 is FYNNEI. The ends were cut back, 4 bases at V and 8 bases at J, with 11 bases in the middle. The CDR3 runs to 13 residues. The CDR3 DNA reads TGTGCCAGCAGTGCCGAGGGGATAGAAAAACTGTTTTTT. This sequence encodes CASSAEGIEKLFF.

This clonotype was counted a few times. V gene TRBV14 combines with J gene TRBJ2-1; D uncertain. Germline assignment: CDR1 SGHDN and CDR2 FVKESK. The V and J ends lost 0 bases and 9 bases respectively, with 12 bases between them. CDR3 length: 14 residues. CDR3: CASSQDLGRTEQFF. The CDR3 DNA reads TGTGCCAGCAGCCAAGATCTGGGAAGGACTGAGCAGTTCTTC.

This clonotype was seen more than once but under ten times. The chain links TRBV5-6 to TRBJ1-1; D call uncertain. Looked up from germline, CDR1 is SGHDT and CDR2 is YYEEEE. The CDR3 has 13 amino acids. Trimming cost V 2 bases and J 11 bases, with 16 bases left between them. The CDR3, as DNA: TGTGCCAGCAGCTTCCCCCCCGGTCGCGCGGCTTTCTTT. It translates to CASSFPPGRAAFF. Looking up the rest from reference TRBV5-6 and TRBJ1-1 gives the full variable domain: DAGVTQSPTHLIKTRGQQVTLRCSPKSGHDTVSWYQQALGQGPQFIFQYYEEEERQRGNFPDRFSGHQFPNYSSELNVNALLLGDSALYLCASSFPPGRAAFFGQGTRLTVV.

J is TRBJ2-1 and V is TRBV29-1, with 11 bases lining up with TRBD2. Looked up from germline, CDR1 is SQVTM and CDR2 is ANQGSEA. CDR3 length equals 14 residues. With V trimmed by 6 bases and J by 5 bases, 6 bases remained unmatched. CDR3 sequence (DNA): TGCAGCGTGCCGTTGGGACTAGCGGACAATGAGCAGTTCTTC. This codes for CSVPLGLADNEQFF.

There are many counts of this clonotype. The gene calls are TRBV7-9 and TRBJ1-1, with D hard to call. Germline V gives CDR1 SEHNR, CDR2 FQNEAQ (reference sequence). CDR3 length: 15 amino acids. With 8 bases removed from V and 3 bases from J, the gap between germline ends came to 19 bases. In DNA, the CDR3 is TGTGCCAGCGGGTCCCTGAGAATCCAGGACACTGAAGCTTTCTTT. Protein: CASGSLRIQDTEAFF.

This clonotype came up many times. The chain uses TRBV7-8 and TRBJ2-3; perhaps TRBD2 as D (6 bases). This CDR3 comprises 15 residues. Trimming cost V 4 bases and J 1 base, with 12 bases left between them. Germline CDR1 SGHVS, CDR2 FQNEAQ. The CDR3 nucleotides read TGTGCCAGCAGCTACCGGGACTCTCGCACAGATACGCAGTATTTT. It yields the protein CASSYRDSRTDTQYF.

This clonotype was counted between two and nine times. The chain combines TRBV12-3 or TRBV12-4 with TRBJ2-3, with D tentatively TRBD1 (6 bases). V was cut by 10 bases and J by 3 bases, with 14 bases left in between. The CDR3 loop spans 13 amino acids. CDR3 sequence (DNA): TGTGCCACCCAACGTACAGGGACAGATACGCAGTATTTT. Amino acid sequence: CATQRTGTDTQYF.

The rearrangement uses TRBV7-6 and TRBJ2-2; maybe TRBD1 (6 bases). The V end was cut by 6 bases, the J end by 1 base, with 12 bases between. Germline V gene lookup returns CDR1 SGHVS and CDR2 FNYEAQ. CDR3 size: 15 residues. The CDR3 DNA follows: TGTGCCAGCAGTTCTGGACAGATGAACACCGGGGAGCTGTTTTTT. This codes for CASSSGQMNTGELFF. Full variable domain (rest looked up from reference TRBV7-6 and TRBJ2-2): GAGVSQSPRYKVTKRGQDVALRCDPISGHVSLYWYRQALGQGPEFLTYFNYEAQQDKSGLPNDRFSAERPEGSISTLTIQRTEQRDSAMYRCASSSGQMNTGELFFGEGSRLTVL.

This clonotype came up a few times. The V and J genes are TRBV29-1 and TRBJ2-4; D is possibly TRBD1 or TRBD2 (6 bases each). CDR1 and CDR2 from the germline V gene are SQVTM and ANQGSEA. V lost 3 bases, J lost 6 bases, and 21 bases lay in between. The CDR3 sequence is 16 residues long. CDR3 amino acids: CSVEHNQGWRGNIQYF. DNA for the CDR3: TGCAGCGTTGAGCACAACCAGGGGTGGAGGGGAAACATTCAGTACTTC.

V usage is TRBV3-1 and J usage is TRBJ2-3; TRBD1 or TRBD2 may be the D gene (6 bases each). Germline loops: CDR1 LGHDT, CDR2 YNNKEL (reference sequence). This CDR3 is built from 15 residues. With 11 bases removed from V and 3 bases from J, the gap between germline ends came to 21 bases. CDR3 nucleotides: TGTGCCTCCTCCAAGGTGGGGGCGGGGACAGATACGCAGTATTTT. Translated: CASSKVGAGTDTQYF.